A single TCR beta chain is shown here with its context. The antigen remains unidentified. This sample was included in a study of cytomegalovirus exposure and HLA in healthy donors. Findings of the study overall: Upon later analysis, TCR association rates were observed to vary by HLA locus, being highest for DRB1 and lowest for HLA-C. Listed as cytomegalovirus-associated were 164 TCR beta chains.

This CDR3 spans 13 amino acids. Germline CDR1 is SGHKS and CDR2 is YYEKEE (reference sequence). The V gene end was trimmed by 4 bases and the J gene end by 4 bases; junction bases not matched to a gene: 1. Researchers ran the PCR with 60 Vbeta and 13 Jbeta primers. In the authors' workflow: Later analysis identified roughly 82 million unique TCR beta chains, about 12 million shared. Clones were read by immunoSEQ multiplex PCR, and TCRdb kept only the in-frame ones, dropping some. The V and J calls and the clone size are those of that table, but D and trimming were determined from the DNA. Here the sample table reports 120,000 to 150,000 clones.

The TCR originated in a man aged 40-55 years in good health and CMV-seronegative. Sequenced: PBMCs. The V gene is TRBV5-5, the J gene TRBJ1-5; 8 bases fit TRBD1. The CDR3 sequence is CASSGQGNQPQHF. CDR3 DNA sequence: TGTGCCAGCAGCGGACAGGGAAATCAGCCCCAGCATTTT.